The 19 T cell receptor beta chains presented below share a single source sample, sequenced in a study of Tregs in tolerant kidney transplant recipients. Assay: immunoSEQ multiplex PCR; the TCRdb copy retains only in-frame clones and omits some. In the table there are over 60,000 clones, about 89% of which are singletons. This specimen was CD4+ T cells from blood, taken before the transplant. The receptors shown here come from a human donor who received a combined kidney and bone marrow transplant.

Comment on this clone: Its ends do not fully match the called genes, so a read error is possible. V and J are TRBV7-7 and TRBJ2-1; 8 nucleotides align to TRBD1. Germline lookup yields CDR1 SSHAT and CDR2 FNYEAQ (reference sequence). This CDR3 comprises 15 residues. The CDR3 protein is CASSPQGETYNEQFF. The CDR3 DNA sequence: TGTGCTAGCAGCCCACAGGGGGAGACCTACAATGAGCAGTTCTTC.

CDR3 nucleotide sequence: TGCGCCAGCAGCGGAGGGACTAGAGGCAATGAGCAGTTCTTC. Its translation is CASSGGTRGNEQFF. This sequence joins TRBV5-1 and TRBJ2-1; 8 positions match TRBD2. Germline CDR1 is SGHRS and CDR2 is YFSETQ. Trimming at V came to 4 bases and at J to 6 bases, leaving 6 bases not matched to a gene. The CDR3 spans 14 residues.

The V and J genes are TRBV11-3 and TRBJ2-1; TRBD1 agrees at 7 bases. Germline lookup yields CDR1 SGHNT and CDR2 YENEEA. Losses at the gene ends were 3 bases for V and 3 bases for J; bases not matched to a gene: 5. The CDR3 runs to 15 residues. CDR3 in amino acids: CASSFGQVDYNEQFF. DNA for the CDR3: TGTGCCAGCAGCTTTGGACAGGTCGACTACAATGAGCAGTTCTTC.

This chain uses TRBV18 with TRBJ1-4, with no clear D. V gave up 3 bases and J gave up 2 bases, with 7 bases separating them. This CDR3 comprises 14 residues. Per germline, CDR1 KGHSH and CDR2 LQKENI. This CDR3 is CASSPGSTNEKLFF. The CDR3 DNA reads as TGTGCCAGCTCACCGGGGAGTACTAATGAAAAACTGTTTTTT.

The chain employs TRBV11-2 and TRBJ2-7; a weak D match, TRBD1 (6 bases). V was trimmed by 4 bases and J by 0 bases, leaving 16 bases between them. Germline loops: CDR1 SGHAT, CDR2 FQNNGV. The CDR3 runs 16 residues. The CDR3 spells CASSSRTATGSYEQYF. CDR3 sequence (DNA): TGTGCCAGCAGCTCCCGGACAGCTACTGGCTCCTACGAGCAGTACTTC.

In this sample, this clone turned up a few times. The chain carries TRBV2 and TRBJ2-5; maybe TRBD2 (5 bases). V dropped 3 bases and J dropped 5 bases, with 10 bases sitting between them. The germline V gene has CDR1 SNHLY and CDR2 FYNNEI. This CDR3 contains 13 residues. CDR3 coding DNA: TGTGCCAGCAGTGACCGACGGAGGGAGACCCAGTACTTC. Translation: CASSDRRRETQYF.

The CDR3 loop reads CASSYSIIGGNYGYTF. The CDR3 DNA is TGTGCCAGCAGTTACTCGATCATAGGCGGAAACTATGGCTACACCTTC. The rearrangement uses TRBV6-6 and TRBJ1-2; D unclear. Germline loops: CDR1 MNHNY, CDR2 SVGAGI (reference sequence). V was cut by 0 bases and J by 2 bases, with 13 bases left in between. There are 16 residues in the CDR3.

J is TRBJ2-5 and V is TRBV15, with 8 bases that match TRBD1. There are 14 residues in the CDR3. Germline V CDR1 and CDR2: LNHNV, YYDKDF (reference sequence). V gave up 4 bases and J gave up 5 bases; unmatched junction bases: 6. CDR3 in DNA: TGTGCCACCAGCACTACAGGGGGAGAGGAGACCCAGTACTTC. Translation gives CATSTTGGEETQYF.

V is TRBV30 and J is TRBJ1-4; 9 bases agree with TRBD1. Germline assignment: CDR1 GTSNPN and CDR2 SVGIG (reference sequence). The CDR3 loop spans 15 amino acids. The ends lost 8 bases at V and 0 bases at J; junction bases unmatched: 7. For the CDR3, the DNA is TGTGCCACAGCCAGGACAGGGGCAACTAATGAAAAACTGTTTTTT. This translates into CATARTGATNEKLFF. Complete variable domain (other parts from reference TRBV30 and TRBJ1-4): SQTIHQWPATLVQPVGSPLSLECTVEGTSNPNLYWYRQAAGRGLQLLFYSVGIGQISSEVPQNLSASRPQDRQFILSSKKLLLSDSGFYLCATARTGATNEKLFFGSGTQLSVL.

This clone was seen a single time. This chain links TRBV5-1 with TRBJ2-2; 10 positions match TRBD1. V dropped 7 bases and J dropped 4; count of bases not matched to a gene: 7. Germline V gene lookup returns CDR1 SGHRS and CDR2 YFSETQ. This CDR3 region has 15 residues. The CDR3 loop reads CASLPGQGFTGELFF. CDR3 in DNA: TGCGCCAGCCTTCCGGGACAGGGGTTCACCGGGGAGCTGTTTTTT. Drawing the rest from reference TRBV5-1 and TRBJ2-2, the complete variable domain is KAGVTQTPRYLIKTRGQQVTLSCSPISGHRSVSWYQQTPGQGLQFLFEYFSETQRNKGNFPGRFSGRQFSNSRSEMNVSTLELGDSALYLCASLPGQGFTGELFFGEGSRLTVL.

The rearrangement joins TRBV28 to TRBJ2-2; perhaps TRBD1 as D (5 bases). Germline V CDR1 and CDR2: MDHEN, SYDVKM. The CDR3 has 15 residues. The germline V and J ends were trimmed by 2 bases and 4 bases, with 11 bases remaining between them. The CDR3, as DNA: TGTGCCAGCAGTTTAAGGGCCAGGGCCACCGGGGAGCTGTTTTTT. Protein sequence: CASSLRARATGELFF.

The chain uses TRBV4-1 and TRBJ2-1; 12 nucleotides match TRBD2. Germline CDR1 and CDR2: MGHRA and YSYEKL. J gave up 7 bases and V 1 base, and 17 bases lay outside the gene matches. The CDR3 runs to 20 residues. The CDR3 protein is CASSQGLAGVPARGLNEQFF. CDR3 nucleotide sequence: TGCGCCAGCAGCCAAGGACTAGCGGGAGTACCGGCACGGGGGCTAAATGAGCAGTTCTTC.

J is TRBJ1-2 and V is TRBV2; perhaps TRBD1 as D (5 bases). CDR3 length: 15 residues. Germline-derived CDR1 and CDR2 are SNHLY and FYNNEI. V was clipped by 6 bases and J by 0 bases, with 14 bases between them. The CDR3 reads CASRGSQGTNYGYTF. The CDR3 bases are TGTGCCAGCAGGGGTTCGCAGGGCACTAACTATGGCTACACCTTC. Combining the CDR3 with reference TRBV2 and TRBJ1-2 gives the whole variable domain EPEVTQTPSHQVTQMGQEVILRCVPISNHLYFYWYRQILGQKVEFLVSFYNNEISEKSEIFDDQFSVERPDGSNFTLKIRSTKLEDSAMYFCASRGSQGTNYGYTFGSGTRLTVV.

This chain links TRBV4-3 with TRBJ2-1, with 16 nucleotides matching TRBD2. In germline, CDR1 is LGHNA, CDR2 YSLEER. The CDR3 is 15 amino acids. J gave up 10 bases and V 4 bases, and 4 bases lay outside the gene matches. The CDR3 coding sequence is TGCGCCAGCAGCCGACAGGGACTAGCGGGAGGGGAGCAGTTCTTC. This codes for CASSRQGLAGGEQFF.

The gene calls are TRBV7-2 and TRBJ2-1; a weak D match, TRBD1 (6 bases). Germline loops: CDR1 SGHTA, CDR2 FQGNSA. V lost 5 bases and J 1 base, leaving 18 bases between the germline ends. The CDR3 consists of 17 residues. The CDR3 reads CASSRKLGASSYNEQFF. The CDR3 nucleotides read TGTGCCAGCAGCCGGAAGCTGGGGGCCTCTTCCTACAATGAGCAGTTCTTC. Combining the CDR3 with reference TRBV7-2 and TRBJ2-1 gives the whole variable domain GAGVSQSPSNKVTEKGKDVELRCDPISGHTALYWYRQSLGQGLEFLIYFQGNSAPDKSGLPSDRFSAERTGGSVSTLTIQRTQQEDSAVYLCASSRKLGASSYNEQFFGPGTRLTVL.

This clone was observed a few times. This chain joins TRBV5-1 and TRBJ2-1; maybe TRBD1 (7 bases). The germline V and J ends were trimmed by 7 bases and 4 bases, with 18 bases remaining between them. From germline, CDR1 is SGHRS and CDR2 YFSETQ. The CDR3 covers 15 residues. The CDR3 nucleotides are TGCGCCAGCTCTCTGGAGGGACAGTTATACAATGAGCAGTTCTTC. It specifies CASSLEGQLYNEQFF.

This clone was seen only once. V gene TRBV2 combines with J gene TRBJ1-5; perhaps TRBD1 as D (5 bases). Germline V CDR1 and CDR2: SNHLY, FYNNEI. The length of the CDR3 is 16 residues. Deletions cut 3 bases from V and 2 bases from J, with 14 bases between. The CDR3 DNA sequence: TGTGCCAGCAGTGACATCGCCAGGGCTGGCAATCAGCCCCAGCATTTT. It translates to CASSDIARAGNQPQHF.

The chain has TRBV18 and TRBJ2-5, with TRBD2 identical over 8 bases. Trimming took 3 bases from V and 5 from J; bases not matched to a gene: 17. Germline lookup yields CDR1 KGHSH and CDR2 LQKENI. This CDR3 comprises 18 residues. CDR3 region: CASSPRLGTSGLEETQYF. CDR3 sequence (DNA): TGTGCCAGCTCACCTCGACTCGGGACTAGTGGCTTAGAGGAGACCCAGTACTTC.

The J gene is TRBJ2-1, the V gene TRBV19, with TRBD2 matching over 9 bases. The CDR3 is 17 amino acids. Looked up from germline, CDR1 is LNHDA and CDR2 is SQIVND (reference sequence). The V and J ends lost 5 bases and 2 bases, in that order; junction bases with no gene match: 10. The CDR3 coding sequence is TGTGCCAGTAGTGCGTCTTTTAGCGGGAGAGCCTACAATGAGCAGTTCTTC. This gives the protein CASSASFSGRAYNEQFF.